These 22 T cell receptor beta chains share one sample of origin, sequenced in a study of CD8 T cells in ankylosing spondylitis (dated by TCRdb to 2016 to 2017). The antigens for these receptors are not known. Libraries were constructed by 5' RACE. Sequencing used an Illumina HiSeq 2500. TCRdb ran its own pipeline on the public reads, namely fastp trimming at Q25 and MiXCR clone calling, and kept in-frame beta chains. Records with the same CDR3 protein are collapsed into one entry carrying the most frequent genes and DNA. In this sample the table shows 390,000 or so distinct CDR3 sequences, around 22% of which occur a single time. About 15% of the sample rests with the top ten. The paper's findings and limits, for the study overall: A TCR beta motif of seven or eight highly homologous amino acid variants appeared characteristic of blood from ankylosing spondylitis patients.

The sequencing sample was made of blood, either unsorted or a sorted T cell fraction (not recorded which). All receptors come from a male donor with ankylosing spondylitis.

A few counts support this clonotype. The rearrangement joins TRBV6-2 or TRBV6-3 to TRBJ2-1; D is perhaps TRBD1 (7 bases). Deletions cut 4 bases from V and 4 bases from J, with 17 bases between. Germline values: CDR1 MNHEY, CDR2 SVGEGT. This CDR3 is 16 amino acids long. This CDR3 is CASSSLAGTAYNEQFF. Here the CDR3 DNA reads TGTGCCAGCAGTTCTCTGGCGGGGACAGCGTACAATGAGCAGTTCTTC.

The chain links TRBV7-3 to TRBJ2-2; no clear D gene. The V gene lost 5 bases and the J gene lost 6 bases, with 10 bases spanning the gap. Germline lookup yields CDR1 SGHTA and CDR2 FQGTGA. This CDR3 has 13 residues. CDR3 residues: CASSPIGSGELFF. Written as DNA, the CDR3 is TGTGCCAGCAGCCCTATAGGCTCCGGGGAGCTGTTTTTT.

The chain employs TRBV7-3 and TRBJ2-1; the D is unclear. V shed 2 bases and J shed 5 bases, with 4 bases lying between them. Germline lookup yields CDR1 SGHTA and CDR2 FQGTGA. This CDR3 is 12 amino acids long. CDR3 bases: TGTGCCAGCAGCTTACCAGACAATGAGCAGTTCTTC. Encoded protein: CASSLPDNEQFF.

This clonotype was counted a few times. CDR3: CASSLGWRINYEQYF. The CDR3 DNA sequence: TGTGCCAGCAGTTTAGGGTGGCGGATCAACTACGAGCAGTACTTC. The rearrangement links TRBV28 to TRBJ2-7; no reliable D call. The CDR3 has 15 amino acids. With 2 bases removed from V and 3 bases from J, the gap between germline ends came to 14 bases. Germline V gene data show CDR1 as MDHEN and CDR2 as SYDVKM.

V gene TRBV12-3 or TRBV12-4 combines with J gene TRBJ1-4; TRBD1 agrees at 9 bases. The CDR3 spans 16 residues. V gave up 0 bases and J gave up 10 bases; unmatched junction bases: 9. The CDR3 reads CASSLAMGQGIGKLFF. CDR3 bases: TGTGCCAGCAGTTTAGCGATGGGACAGGGAATCGGAAAACTGTTTTTT.

This clonotype was seen more than once but under ten times. The chain joins TRBV20-1 to TRBJ2-2; tentatively, D is TRBD2 (6 bases). CDR3 size: 13 residues. Germline V lookup: CDR1 DFQATT, CDR2 SNEGSKA (reference sequence). Deletions cut 4 bases from V and 6 bases from J, with 12 bases between. CDR3 DNA sequence: TGCAGTGCTAACCGACTAGTTGCCGGGGAGCTGTTTTTT. It translates to CSANRLVAGELFF.

Only a few counts were recorded for this clonotype. In DNA form, the CDR3 reads TGTGCCACCAGCAGAGTGGACAGGGTAAAGACCGGGGAGCTGTTTTTT. As protein: CATSRVDRVKTGELFF. The genes are TRBV15 and TRBJ2-2; TRBD1 matches 8 bases. CDR3 length equals 16 residues. The V and J ends lost 1 base and 5 bases, in that order; junction bases with no gene match: 6. Germline V lookup: CDR1 LNHNV, CDR2 YYDKDF (reference sequence).

The rearrangement links TRBV30 to TRBJ2-1; a weak D match, TRBD1 (5 bases). The CDR3 spans 13 residues. The germline V gene has CDR1 GTSNPN and CDR2 SVGIG (reference sequence). V lost 1 base, J lost 7 bases, and 11 bases lay in between. For the CDR3, the DNA is TGTGCCTGGAGTGGCCCAGGGTCGAATGAGCAGTTCTTC. Encoded protein: CAWSGPGSNEQFF.

The table lists this clonotype with a few counts. V and J are TRBV4-2 and TRBJ1-6; 11 bases align to TRBD1. V lost 3 bases, J lost 4 bases, and 8 bases stayed unmatched. Germline loops: CDR1 LGHNA, CDR2 YNFKEQ. The CDR3 runs to 18 residues. The CDR3 DNA is TGTGCCAGCAGCCAGGGACAGGGGGGTACCGCTTATAATTCACCCCTCCACTTT. Its protein is CASSQGQGGTAYNSPLHF.

This chain links TRBV18 with TRBJ2-1; unclear D gene. Trimming left V 1 base short and J 6 bases short, with 7 bases between. The length of the CDR3 is 13 residues. The germline V gene encodes CDR1 KGHSH and CDR2 LQKENI. CDR3 DNA: TGTGCCAGCTCACCACAACACAGCAATGAGCAGTTCTTC. Amino acids: CASSPQHSNEQFF. Supplemented by reference TRBV18 and TRBJ2-1, the full variable domain reads NAGVMQNPRHLVRRRGQEARLRCSPMKGHSHVYWYRQLPEEGLKFMVYLQKENIIDESGMPKERFSAEFPKEGPSILRIQQVVRGDSAAYFCASSPQHSNEQFFGPGTRLTVL.

The chain carries TRBV9 and TRBJ1-5; D perhaps matches TRBD1 (6 bases). From germline, CDR1 is SGDLS and CDR2 YYNGEE. With 4 bases removed from V and 0 bases from J, the gap between germline ends came to 14 bases. This CDR3 is 16 amino acids long. Here the CDR3 DNA reads TGTGCCAGCAGCCCAGGACAGTCTTATAGCAATCAGCCCCAGCATTTT. Protein product: CASSPGQSYSNQPQHF.

V and J are TRBV5-1 and TRBJ2-1, with D perhaps matching TRBD2 (5 bases). The CDR3 has 15 amino acids. Trimming removed 4 bases from V and 2 bases from J, with 13 bases in between. The germline gives CDR1 SGHRS, CDR2 YFSETQ. The CDR3 reads CASSPRPGTYNEQFF. CDR3 DNA: TGCGCCAGCAGCCCCAGGCCCGGGACCTACAATGAGCAGTTCTTC.

This clonotype occurred many times. DNA of the CDR3: TGTGCCAGCAGGAGAGGACAGGCTCAGCCCCAGCATTTT. This gives the protein CASRRGQAQPQHF. V is TRBV12-3 or TRBV12-4 and J is TRBJ1-5; 7 nucleotides align to TRBD1. The junction had 5 bases not matched to a gene; V was cut back by 6 bases and J by 6 bases. This CDR3 is built from 13 residues.

This clonotype occurred a few times. V and J are TRBV4-2 and TRBJ2-2; no firm D call. Trimming removed 4 bases at V and 1 base at J, with 13 bases between. Germline CDR1 LGHNA, CDR2 YNFKEQ. This CDR3 has 16 amino acids. As DNA, the CDR3 is TGTGCCAGCAGCCCTTTTGGGCTAGAGAACACCGGGGAGCTGTTTTTT. Residues: CASSPFGLENTGELFF.

This clonotype was seen many times. The CDR3 reads CASSPQLARRTDTQYF. The DNA for the CDR3 is TGTGCCAGCAGCCCACAACTAGCGCGGAGAACAGATACGCAGTATTTT. The chain couples TRBV7-2 to TRBJ2-3; TRBD2 aligns across 7 bases. Trimming took 5 bases from V and 3 from J; bases not matched to a gene: 11. The germline gives CDR1 SGHTA, CDR2 FQGNSA. The CDR3 is 16 residues long.

The chain links TRBV20-1 to TRBJ1-1; D not resolved. V was pared by 5 bases and J by 3 bases, with 13 bases between. Germline-derived CDR1 and CDR2 are DFQATT and SNEGSKA (reference sequence). The CDR3 is 13 amino acids. In nucleotides, the CDR3 is TGCAGTGCTCCGAAGAACGGGGACACTGAAGCTTTCTTT. Its protein product is CSAPKNGDTEAFF.

The rearrangement links TRBV12-3 or TRBV12-4 to TRBJ2-3, with 13 bases lining up with TRBD2. Germline trimming cut 8 bases from V and 1 base from J; bases unmatched to any gene: 12. The CDR3 spans 18 residues. The CDR3 here is CASCPLGLAGVGTDTQYF. CDR3 coding DNA: TGTGCCAGCTGTCCGCTCGGACTAGCGGGAGTAGGCACAGATACGCAGTATTTT.

The DNA of the CDR3 is TGTGCCAGCAGACAGCTTAATTCACCCCTCCACTTT. Translation: CASRQLNSPLHF. The chain combines TRBV19 with TRBJ1-6; a weak D match, TRBD1 (5 bases). Germline V gene data show CDR1 as LNHDA and CDR2 as SQIVND (reference sequence). The CDR3 contains 12 residues. V was trimmed by 9 bases and J by 6 bases, leaving 9 bases between them.

J is TRBJ2-2 and V is TRBV6-2 or TRBV6-3, with TRBD1 as a possible D gene (5 bases). The germline V gene has CDR1 MNHEY and CDR2 SVGEGT. V was shortened by 4 bases and J by 0 bases, with 15 bases between the two germline ends. The length of the CDR3 is 17 residues. The CDR3 loop reads CASSSPLGAANTGELFF. Written as DNA, the CDR3 is TGTGCCAGCAGTTCGCCTTTAGGGGCGGCGAACACCGGGGAGCTGTTTTTT.

The gene calls are TRBV7-2 and TRBJ2-5; D unresolved. The CDR3 is made up of 14 amino acids. V was trimmed by 1 base and J by 2 bases, leaving 8 bases between them. Germline values: CDR1 SGHTA, CDR2 FQGNSA. This CDR3 reads CASSLDVRQETQYF. As DNA, the CDR3 is TGTGCCAGCAGCTTAGATGTACGGCAAGAGACCCAGTACTTC.

The J gene is TRBJ1-2, the V gene TRBV12-3 or TRBV12-4, with 12 bases aligning to TRBD1. V lost 7 bases, J lost 8 bases, and 17 bases stayed unmatched. This CDR3 is 17 amino acids long. CDR3 protein: CASILRFGTGGDEGYTF. The CDR3 nucleotides are TGTGCCAGCATCCTTAGGTTCGGGACAGGGGGCGATGAAGGCTACACCTTC.

This clonotype turned up a few times. V gene TRBV7-2 combines with J gene TRBJ2-1; 10 bases fit TRBD2. Germline values: CDR1 SGHTA, CDR2 FQGNSA. V lost 5 bases to trimming and J lost 7 bases; unmatched junction nucleotides: 5. The CDR3 totals 14 residues. The CDR3 here is CASSRQRGGNEQFF. In DNA form, the CDR3 reads TGTGCCAGCAGCAGACAGCGGGGGGGGAATGAGCAGTTCTTC.